These T cell receptor beta chains were read from a single sample in a study of blood T cell repertoires in COVID-19. Assay used: immunoSEQ multiplex PCR; TCRdb lists only in-frame clones, some missing. This table holds tens of thousands of clones, approximately 88% found once. Input material: peripheral blood. These receptors were collected from a woman aged 70 to 79 with acute or convalescent COVID-19. CDR3s include the opening cysteine and the closing phenylalanine or tryptophan. The order of the fields is CDR3 length, V gene, J gene, CDR3 protein.

15	TRBV6-6	TRBJ2-2	CASSLGQANTGELFF
15	TRBV7-3	TRBJ2-1	CASSLGDWYYNEQFF
15	TRBV28	TRBJ1-2	CASSLPPTGSGGYTF
14	TRBV28	TRBJ1-1	CASSLSQGFTEAFF
16	TRBV9	TRBJ2-1	CASSSKGGRSYNEQFF
14	TRBV28	TRBJ2-7	CASSPGHPSSEQYF
14	TRBV28	TRBJ1-4	CASTRVGQIEKLFF
13	TRBV7-2	TRBJ2-7	CASSLGRAYEQYF
16	TRBV9	TRBJ2-3	CASSAIAGGRTDTQYF
16	TRBV3-1/TRBV3-2	TRBJ2-7	CASSQRKSYSSYEQYF
14	TRBV5-1	TRBJ2-7	CASSMPTGTYEQYF
16	TRBV18	TRBJ2-1	CASGTTGIPIYNEQFF
17	TRBV6-2/TRBV6-3	TRBJ1-1	CASSYAGRSYSSTEAFF
16	TRBV27	TRBJ2-1	CASTPRGGIRNNEQFF
12	TRBV28	TRBJ1-4	CASSTVNEKLFF
16	TRBV7-2	TRBJ1-1	CASSPQTGRVGTEAFF
17	TRBV28	TRBJ1-5	CATRRDRGRYGNQPQHF
11	TRBV12-3/TRBV12-4	TRBJ1-4	CASSNGGKLFF
15	TRBV30	TRBJ2-2	CAWSKTGGYTGELFF
15	TRBV2	TRBJ1-1	CASSERPGGWTEAFF
14	TRBV2	TRBJ1-3	CASNTVASGNTIYF
15	TRBV9	TRBJ2-7	CASSAAGSLSYEQYF
14	TRBV7-7	TRBJ2-2	CASSLDKNTGELFF
17	TRBV23-1	TRBJ1-5	CASKPGQITRSNQPQHF
14	TRBV6-5	TRBJ1-1	CASSYGRWSTEAFF
16	TRBV18	TRBJ1-1	CASSLNLITENTEAFF
17	TRBV11-2	TRBJ2-1	CASSLKDGSGYYNEQFF
14	TRBV28	TRBJ1-4	CASSWTGVDEKLFF
14	TRBV6-5	TRBJ1-2	CASSLRQGIYGYTF
13	TRBV12-3/TRBV12-4	TRBJ2-2	CASTRGGPGELFF
14	TRBV6-1	TRBJ2-3	CASSEARDSYTQYF
14	TRBV29-1	TRBJ1-1	CSVLGGTGTTEAFF
14	TRBV25-1	TRBJ1-2	CASSERGRSNGYTF
14	TRBV5-1	TRBJ2-5	CASSFSGSEETQYF
13	TRBV18	TRBJ1-1	CASSPQGGTEAFF
14	TRBV6-5	TRBJ2-4	CASSSPGVKNIQYF
16	TRBV11-2	TRBJ1-5	CASSLDDGIGNQPQHF